Each of the 22 T cell receptor beta chains below was sequenced from the same sample in a study of T cells expressing NK-cell markers. TCRdb reanalyzed the 5' RACE reads and collapses them to one entry per CDR3 protein, without DNA. In total, the table holds around 280,000 distinct CDR3 sequences. Source material: blood T cells: a sorted CD56 or NKG2C T cell subset, CD4+ or CD8+ T cells, or bulk PBMC T cells (not recorded which). The receptors here all came from a man younger than 35 in good health.

This rearrangement joins TRBV7-3 to TRBJ2-2; without DNA, the TCRdb call of TRBD2 cannot be checked. The CDR3 is made up of 17 amino acids. Per the germline V gene, CDR1 is SGHTA and CDR2 is FQGTGA. CDR3: CASSVPLLAGGTGELFF.

The chain links TRBV12-3 or TRBV12-4 to TRBJ2-2. CDR3 length: 13 residues. CDR3 protein: CASNGANTGELFF.

The chain's CDR3 is CASSPAGGSTDTQYF. The V and J genes are TRBV7-9 and TRBJ2-3. Germline CDR1 SEHNR, CDR2 FQNEAQ (reference sequence). The CDR3 spans 15 residues.

The chain recombines TRBV29-1 with TRBJ2-1; as DNA is missing, the TRBD1 call by TCRdb cannot be tested. Per the germline V gene, CDR1 is SQVTM and CDR2 is ANQGSEA. This CDR3 comprises 12 residues. The CDR3 is CSVEDGTNEQFF.

The rearrangement joins TRBV12-3 or TRBV12-4 to TRBJ2-7; TCRdb's D call, TRBD2, is unchecked because there is no DNA. The CDR3 contains 12 residues. This chain's CDR3 is CASSPTSGEQYF.

The genes are TRBV29-1 and TRBJ2-3; with no DNA, the TCRdb D assignment of TRBD2 cannot be verified. The CDR3 is 15 amino acids. Germline V gene sequence: CDR1 SQVTM, CDR2 ANQGSEA. The CDR3 is CSVGMGTTFTDTQYF.

The rearrangement joins TRBV15 to TRBJ2-7. CDR1 and CDR2 (germline): LNHNV, YYDKDF (reference sequence). This CDR3 has 12 residues. The CDR3 loop is CATSRNSYEQYF.

The chain uses TRBV20-1 and TRBJ2-1. The CDR3 is 16 residues long. CDR1 and CDR2 (germline): DFQATT, SNEGSKA (reference sequence). The CDR3 reads CSARDVGDSSYNEQFF.

CDR3 loop: CASSLGSGLNTATQYF. The V call is TRBV5-1, the J call TRBJ2-5; TCRdb picks TRBD1, but there is no DNA to check that call. The CDR3 covers 16 residues. Germline lookup yields CDR1 SGHRS and CDR2 YFSETQ. Based on the CDR3 plus reference TRBV5-1 and TRBJ2-5, the full variable domain is KAGVTQTPRYLIKTRGQQVTLSCSPISGHRSVSWYQQTPGQGLQFLFEYFSETQRNKGNFPGRFSGRQFSNSRSEMNVSTLELGDSALYLCASSLGSGLNTATQYFGPGTRLLVL.

This chain joins TRBV28 and TRBJ1-6. This CDR3 has 12 amino acids. Germline V gives CDR1 MDHEN, CDR2 SYDVKM. The CDR3 loop is CASSLAVSPLHF.

The J gene is TRBJ2-7, the V gene TRBV18; the D gene TCRdb calls, TRBD1, cannot be checked with no DNA. The CDR3 has 14 residues. Germline V gives CDR1 KGHSH, CDR2 LQKENI. This chain's CDR3 is CASSRDPYLAEQYF.

CDR3 protein: CSADSASGNTIYF. The chain recombines TRBV20-1 with TRBJ1-3; TCRdb's D call of TRBD1 is untestable without DNA. This CDR3 has 13 amino acids. Germline V gene lookup returns CDR1 DFQATT and CDR2 SNEGSKA (reference sequence).

The rearrangement links TRBV25-1 to TRBJ2-1; the D gene TCRdb calls, TRBD2, cannot be checked with no DNA. The CDR3 is 13 amino acids. Germline V gene data show CDR1 as MGHDK and CDR2 as SYGVNS. CDR3 protein: CASRTSERNEQFF.

This chain joins TRBV12-3 or TRBV12-4 and TRBJ2-7; TCRdb designates TRBD1, a call that cannot be tested without DNA. The CDR3 spans 14 residues. The CDR3: CASSLGGEIYEQYF.

This sequence joins TRBV24-1 and TRBJ2-2; TCRdb calls TRBD1, which cannot be checked without DNA. The germline V gene encodes CDR1 KGHDR and CDR2 SFDVKD. The CDR3 covers 14 residues. The chain's CDR3 is CATSDPRSTGELFF.

This chain's CDR3 is CASSRTTGVSEAFF. V and J are TRBV12-3 or TRBV12-4 and TRBJ1-1; TCRdb's assignment of TRBD1 cannot be checked, as there is no DNA. The CDR3 length is 14 residues.

The chain uses TRBV29-1 and TRBJ1-1; TCRdb indicates TRBD1, and absent DNA this call remains unverified. CDR1 SQVTM and CDR2 ANQGSEA come from the germline V gene. This CDR3 has 13 residues. CDR3 loop: CSVQLTGRTEAFF.

This chain connects TRBV6-1 to TRBJ1-3. The CDR3 is 13 amino acids. Germline V gives CDR1 MNHNS, CDR2 SASEGT. The CDR3 here is CASRENPGNTIYF.

The chain combines TRBV29-1 with TRBJ1-2. The CDR3 loop spans 13 amino acids. Germline assignment: CDR1 SQVTM and CDR2 ANQGSEA. This chain's CDR3 is CSAMPGGGYGYTF.

The V gene is TRBV6-5, the J gene TRBJ2-1; TCRdb's D gene call, TRBD2, goes unchecked for lack of DNA. There are 12 residues in the CDR3. The germline CDR1 and CDR2 sequences are MNHEY and SVGAGI. The CDR3 loop is CASLGTNNEQFF.

This chain joins TRBV7-9 and TRBJ1-2; TCRdb picks TRBD1, but there is no DNA to check that call. The CDR3 runs to 16 residues. Germline loops: CDR1 SEHNR, CDR2 FQNEAQ (reference sequence). The CDR3 loop reads CASSATRDREGLGYTF.

The V call is TRBV29-1, the J call TRBJ2-7. The CDR3 extends over 13 amino acids. Germline V gene sequence: CDR1 SQVTM, CDR2 ANQGSEA. CDR3 amino acids: CSVEDGVGFEQYF.